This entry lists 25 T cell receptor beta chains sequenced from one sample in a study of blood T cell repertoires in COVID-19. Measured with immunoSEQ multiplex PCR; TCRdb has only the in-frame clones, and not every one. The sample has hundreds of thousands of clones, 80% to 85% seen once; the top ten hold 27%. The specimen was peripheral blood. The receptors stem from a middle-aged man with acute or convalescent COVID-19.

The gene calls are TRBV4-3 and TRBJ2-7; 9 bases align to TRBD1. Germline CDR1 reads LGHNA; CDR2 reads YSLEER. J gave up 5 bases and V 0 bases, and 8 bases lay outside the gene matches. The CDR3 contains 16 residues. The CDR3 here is CASSQDPRGDRDEQYF. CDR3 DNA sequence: TGCGCCAGCAGCCAAGATCCAAGGGGGGACAGGGACGAGCAGTACTTC.

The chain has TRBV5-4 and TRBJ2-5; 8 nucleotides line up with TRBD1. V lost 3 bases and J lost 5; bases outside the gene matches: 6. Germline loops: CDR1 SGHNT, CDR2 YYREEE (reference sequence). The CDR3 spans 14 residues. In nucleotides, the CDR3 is TGTGCCAGCAGCTCCGGGACAGGCGAGGAGACCCAGTACTTC. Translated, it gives CASSSGTGEETQYF.

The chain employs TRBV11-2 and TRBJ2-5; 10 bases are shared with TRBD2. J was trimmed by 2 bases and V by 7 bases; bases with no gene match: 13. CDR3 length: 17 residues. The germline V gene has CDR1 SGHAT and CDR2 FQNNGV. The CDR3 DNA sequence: TGTGCCAGCACCCCCGGGCTAGCGGGAGACGGGCAAGAGACCCAGTACTTC. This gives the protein CASTPGLAGDGQETQYF. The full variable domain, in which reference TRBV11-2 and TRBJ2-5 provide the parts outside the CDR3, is EAGVAQSPRYKIIEKRQSVAFWCNPISGHATLYWYQQILGQGPKLLIQFQNNGVVDDSQLPKDRFSAERLKGVDSTLKIQPAKLEDSAVYLCASTPGLAGDGQETQYFGPGTRLLVL.

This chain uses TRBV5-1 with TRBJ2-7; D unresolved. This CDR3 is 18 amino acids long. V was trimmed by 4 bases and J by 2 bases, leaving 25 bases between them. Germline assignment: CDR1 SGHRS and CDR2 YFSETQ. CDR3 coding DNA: TGCGCCAGCAGCCCTCTTTACTCTTTGCTTGCACCAACCTACGAGCAGTACTTC. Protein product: CASSPLYSLLAPTYEQYF. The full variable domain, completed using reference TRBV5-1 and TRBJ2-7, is KAGVTQTPRYLIKTRGQQVTLSCSPISGHRSVSWYQQTPGQGLQFLFEYFSETQRNKGNFPGRFSGRQFSNSRSEMNVSTLELGDSALYLCASSPLYSLLAPTYEQYFGPGTRLTVT.

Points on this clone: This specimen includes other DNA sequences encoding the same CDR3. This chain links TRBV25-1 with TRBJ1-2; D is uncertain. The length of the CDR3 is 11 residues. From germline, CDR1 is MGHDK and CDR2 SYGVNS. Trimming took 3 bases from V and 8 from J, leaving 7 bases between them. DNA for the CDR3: TGTGCCAGCAGTGACCCGGGAGGCTACACCTTC. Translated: CASSDPGGYTF.

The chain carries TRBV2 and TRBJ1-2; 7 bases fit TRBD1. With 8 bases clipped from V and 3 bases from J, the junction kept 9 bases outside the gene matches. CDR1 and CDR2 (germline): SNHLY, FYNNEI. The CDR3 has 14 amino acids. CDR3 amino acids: CASPLGDRDYGYTF. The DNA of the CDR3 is TGTGCCAGCCCCCTTGGGGACAGAGACTATGGCTACACCTTC. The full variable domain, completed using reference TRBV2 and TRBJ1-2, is EPEVTQTPSHQVTQMGQEVILRCVPISNHLYFYWYRQILGQKVEFLVSFYNNEISEKSEIFDDQFSVERPDGSNFTLKIRSTKLEDSAMYFCASPLGDRDYGYTFGSGTRLTVV.

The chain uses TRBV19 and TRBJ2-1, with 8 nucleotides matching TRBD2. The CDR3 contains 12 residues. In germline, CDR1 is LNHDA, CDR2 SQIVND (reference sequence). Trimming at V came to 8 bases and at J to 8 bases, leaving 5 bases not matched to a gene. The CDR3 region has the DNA TGTGCCAGTGGGGGACTAGGAGATGAGCAGTTCTTC. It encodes CASGGLGDEQFF.

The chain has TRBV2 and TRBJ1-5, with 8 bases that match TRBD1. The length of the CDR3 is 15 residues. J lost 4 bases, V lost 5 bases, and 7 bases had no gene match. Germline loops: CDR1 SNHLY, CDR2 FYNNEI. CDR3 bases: TGTGCCAGCAGTTCCGACAGGGGCGGGAATCAGCCCCAGCATTTT. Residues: CASSSDRGGNQPQHF.

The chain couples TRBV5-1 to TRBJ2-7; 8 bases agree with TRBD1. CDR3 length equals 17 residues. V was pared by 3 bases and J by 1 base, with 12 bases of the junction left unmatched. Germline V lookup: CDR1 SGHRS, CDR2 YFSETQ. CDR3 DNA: TGCGCCAGCAGCTCACCCCCGGGACAGGATTTTTCCTACGAGCAGTACTTC. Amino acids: CASSSPPGQDFSYEQYF.

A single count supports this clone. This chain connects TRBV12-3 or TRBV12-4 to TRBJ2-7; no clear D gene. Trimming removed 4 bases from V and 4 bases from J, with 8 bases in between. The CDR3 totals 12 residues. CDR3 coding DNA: TGTGCCAGCAGTTCAACTTTTTACGAGCAGTACTTC. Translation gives CASSSTFYEQYF.

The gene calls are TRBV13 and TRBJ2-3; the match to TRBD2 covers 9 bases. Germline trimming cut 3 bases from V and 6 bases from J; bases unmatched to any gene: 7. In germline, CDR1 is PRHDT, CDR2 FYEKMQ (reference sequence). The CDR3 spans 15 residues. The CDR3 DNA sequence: TGTGCCAGCAGCTTGGCTAGCGGGACATTCGATACGCAGTATTTT. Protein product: CASSLASGTFDTQYF. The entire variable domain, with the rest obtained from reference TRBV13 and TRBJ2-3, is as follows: AAGVIQSPRHLIKEKRETATLKCYPIPRHDTVYWYQQGPGQDPQFLISFYEKMQSDKGSIPDRFSAQQFSDYHSELNMSSLELGDSALYFCASSLASGTFDTQYFGPGTRLTVL.

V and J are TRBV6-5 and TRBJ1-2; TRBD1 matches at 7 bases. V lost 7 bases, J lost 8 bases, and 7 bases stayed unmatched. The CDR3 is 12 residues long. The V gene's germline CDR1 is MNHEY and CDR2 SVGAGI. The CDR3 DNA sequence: TGTGCCAGCAAAGGGGGCGCAGAGGGCTACACCTTC. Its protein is CASKGGAEGYTF.

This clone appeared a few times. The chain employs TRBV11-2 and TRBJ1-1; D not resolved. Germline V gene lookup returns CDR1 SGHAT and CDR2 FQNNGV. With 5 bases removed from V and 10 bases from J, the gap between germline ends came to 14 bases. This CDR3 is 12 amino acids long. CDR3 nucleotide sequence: TGTGCCAGCAGCAGCGCACCATTCGGAGCTTTCTTT. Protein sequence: CASSSAPFGAFF.

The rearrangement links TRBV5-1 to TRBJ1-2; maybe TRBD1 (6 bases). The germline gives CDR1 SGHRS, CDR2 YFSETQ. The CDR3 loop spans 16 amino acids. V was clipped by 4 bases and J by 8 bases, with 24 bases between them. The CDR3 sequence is CASSQAPGQVPTGYTF. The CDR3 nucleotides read TGCGCCAGCAGCCAGGCCCCGGGACAAGTTCCTACCGGCTACACCTTC.

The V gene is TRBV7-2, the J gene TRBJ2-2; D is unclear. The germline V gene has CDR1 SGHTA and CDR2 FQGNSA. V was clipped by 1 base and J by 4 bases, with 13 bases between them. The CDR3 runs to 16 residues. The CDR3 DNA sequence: TGTGCCAGCAGCTTAGGTCCCTCACGGGTCACCGGGGAGCTGTTTTTT. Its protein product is CASSLGPSRVTGELFF.

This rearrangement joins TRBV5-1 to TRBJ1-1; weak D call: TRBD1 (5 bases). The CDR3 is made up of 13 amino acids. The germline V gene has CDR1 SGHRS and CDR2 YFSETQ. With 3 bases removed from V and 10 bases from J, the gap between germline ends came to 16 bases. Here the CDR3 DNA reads TGCGCCAGCAGCTCCGCCGAAGGGGTGGCAGCTTTCTTT. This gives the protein CASSSAEGVAAFF. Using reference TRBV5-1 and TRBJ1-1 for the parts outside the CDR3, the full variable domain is KAGVTQTPRYLIKTRGQQVTLSCSPISGHRSVSWYQQTPGQGLQFLFEYFSETQRNKGNFPGRFSGRQFSNSRSEMNVSTLELGDSALYLCASSSAEGVAAFFGQGTRLTVV.

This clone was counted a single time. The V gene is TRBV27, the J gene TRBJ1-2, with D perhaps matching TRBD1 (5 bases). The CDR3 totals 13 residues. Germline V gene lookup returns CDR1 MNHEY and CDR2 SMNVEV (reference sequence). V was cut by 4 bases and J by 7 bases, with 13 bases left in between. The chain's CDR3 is CASSSSGGGGYTF. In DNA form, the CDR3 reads TGTGCCAGCAGTTCGAGCGGGGGTGGTGGCTACACCTTC.

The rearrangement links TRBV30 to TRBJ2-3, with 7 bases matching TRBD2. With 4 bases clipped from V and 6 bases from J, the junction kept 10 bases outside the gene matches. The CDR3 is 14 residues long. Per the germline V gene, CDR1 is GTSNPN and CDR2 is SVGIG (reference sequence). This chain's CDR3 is CAWTRGLVADTQYF. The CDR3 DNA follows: TGTGCCTGGACCCGAGGACTAGTAGCGGATACGCAGTATTTT.

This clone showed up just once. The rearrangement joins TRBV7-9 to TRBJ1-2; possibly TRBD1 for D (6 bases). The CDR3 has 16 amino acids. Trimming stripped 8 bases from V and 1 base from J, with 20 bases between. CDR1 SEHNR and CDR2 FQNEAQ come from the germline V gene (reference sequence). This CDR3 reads CASDWVQARGNYGYTF. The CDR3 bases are TGTGCCAGCGATTGGGTGCAAGCCAGGGGTAACTATGGCTACACCTTC.

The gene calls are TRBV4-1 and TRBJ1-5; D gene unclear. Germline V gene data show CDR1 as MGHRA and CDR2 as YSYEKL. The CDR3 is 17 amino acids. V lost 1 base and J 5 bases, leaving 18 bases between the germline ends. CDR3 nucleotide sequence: TGCGCCAGCAGCCAAGCGTTTGGTCCGGGAGGGTATCAGCCCCAGCATTTT. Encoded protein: CASSQAFGPGGYQPQHF.

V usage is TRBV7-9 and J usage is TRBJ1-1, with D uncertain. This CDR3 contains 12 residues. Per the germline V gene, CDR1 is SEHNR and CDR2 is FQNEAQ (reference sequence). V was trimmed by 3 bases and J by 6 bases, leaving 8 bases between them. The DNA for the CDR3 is TGTGCCAGCAGCTTCGGTGGTGCTGAAGCTTTCTTT. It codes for CASSFGGAEAFF.

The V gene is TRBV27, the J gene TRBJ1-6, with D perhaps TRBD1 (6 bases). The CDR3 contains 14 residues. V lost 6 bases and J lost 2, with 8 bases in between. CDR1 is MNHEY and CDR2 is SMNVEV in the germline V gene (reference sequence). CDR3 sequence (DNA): TGTGCCAGCAGGGGACAAACCTATAATTCACCCCTCCACTTT. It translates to CASRGQTYNSPLHF.

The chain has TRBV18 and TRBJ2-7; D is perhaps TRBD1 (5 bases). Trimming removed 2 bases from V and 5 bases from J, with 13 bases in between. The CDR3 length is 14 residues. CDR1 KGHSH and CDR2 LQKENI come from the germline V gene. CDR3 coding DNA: TGTGCCAGCTCACCAATAGACCAGGGCCACGAGCAGTACTTC. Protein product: CASSPIDQGHEQYF.

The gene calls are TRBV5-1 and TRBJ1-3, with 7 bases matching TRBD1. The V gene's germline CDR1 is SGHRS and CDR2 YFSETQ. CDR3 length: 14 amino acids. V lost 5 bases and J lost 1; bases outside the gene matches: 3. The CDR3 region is CASSSTGSGNTIYF. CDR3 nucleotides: TGCGCCAGCAGTTCGACAGGGTCTGGAAACACCATATATTTT.

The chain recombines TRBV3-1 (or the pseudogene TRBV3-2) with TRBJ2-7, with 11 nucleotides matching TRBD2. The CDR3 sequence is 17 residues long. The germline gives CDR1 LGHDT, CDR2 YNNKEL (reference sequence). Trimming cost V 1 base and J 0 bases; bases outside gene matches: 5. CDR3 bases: TGTGCCAGCAGCCAAGTTCCCGGGACTAGCGGCTCCTACGAGCAGTACTTC. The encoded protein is CASSQVPGTSGSYEQYF.